Reported below is one T cell receptor (beta chain). Antigen: not known. The junction departs from the called germline gene at one end, perhaps through a read error. The data derive from a study of tumor and adjacent non-tumor tissue in lung cancer. About the research overall: Aged roughly 31 to 76 years, patients included approximately 11 men and about 5 women with stage I to III disease. Findings of the study overall: Compared with tumor, normal lung showed significantly lower TCR diversity.

No cell sorting was done before RNA was extracted from the tissue. Between August and November 2014, newly diagnosed, chemotherapy-naive lung cancer patients underwent thoracic surgery in China. The CDR3 is 13 residues long. Germline values: CDR1 DFQATT, CDR2 SNEGSKA (reference sequence). TCRbeta libraries were built with three rounds of nested PCR, modified from ARM-PCR. MiXCR, run by TCRdb on the multiplex PCR reads, gives a single entry per CDR3 protein. Found here are about 75,000 distinct CDR3 sequences, roughly 73% of them singletons; the top ten hold 12%. This clonotype originated in a woman aged 45 to 65 with non-small cell lung cancer. The sample consisted of lung tumor tissue. The chain couples TRBV20-1 to TRBJ1-1, with D possibly TRBD1 on 5 matching bases. The CDR3 nucleotides read TGTAGTGCTAGAGGATGGTCGGACACTGAAGCTTACTTT. It encodes CSARGWSDTEAYF.